The 22 T cell receptor beta chains below come from one sample, sequenced in a study of control samples from healthy donors and cancer patients. The table came from immunoSEQ multiplex PCR; TCRdb's copy has only in-frame clones and leaves some out. Among 170,000 or so clones listed, just under 95% were seen once. The material sequenced was blood. The receptors stem from a man in his late teens or twenties in good health.

This chain links TRBV6-4 with TRBJ2-1; 12 bases match TRBD1. The CDR3 contains 14 residues. In germline, CDR1 is MRHNA, CDR2 SNTAGT. V lost 6 bases, J lost 8 bases, and 5 bases stayed unmatched. The CDR3 here is CASSAGTGGDEQFF. Here the CDR3 DNA reads TGTGCCAGCAGCGCCGGGACAGGGGGCGATGAGCAGTTCTTC.

This chain connects TRBV6-5 to TRBJ2-7, with no clear D. This CDR3 spans 15 amino acids. Germline V gene data show CDR1 as MNHEY and CDR2 as SVGAGI. Trimming cost V 6 bases and J 0 bases, with 15 bases left between them. This CDR3 reads CASRRKTTSSYEQYF. CDR3 nucleotides: TGTGCCAGCAGACGGAAGACGACCAGCTCCTACGAGCAGTACTTC.

The rearrangement links TRBV3-1 (or the pseudogene TRBV3-2) to TRBJ1-6, with a weak D call TRBD1 (6 bases). The germline CDR1 and CDR2 sequences are LGHDT and YNNKEL (reference sequence). This CDR3 is built from 15 residues. Trimming took 4 bases from V and 6 from J, leaving 13 bases between them. CDR3 in amino acids: CASSLRTVSNSPLHF. DNA of the CDR3: TGTGCCAGCAGCCTTAGGACAGTCTCTAATTCACCCCTCCACTTT.

CDR3 sequence: CASRGGDEQYF. In nucleotides, the CDR3 is TGTGCCAGCAGGGGGGGGGACGAGCAGTACTTC. This rearrangement joins TRBV18 to TRBJ2-7; TRBD2 is a possible D gene (7 bases). The germline V gene has CDR1 KGHSH and CDR2 LQKENI. This CDR3 is 11 amino acids long. Trimming removed 8 bases from V and 5 bases from J, with 10 bases in between.

The gene calls are TRBV11-3 and TRBJ2-2; no clear D gene. From germline, CDR1 is SGHNT and CDR2 YENEEA. Trimming shortened V by 1 base and J by 4 bases, and 10 bases separated the two germline ends. The CDR3 is made up of 15 amino acids. The CDR3: CASSLGGSVTGELFF. For the CDR3, the DNA is TGTGCCAGCAGCTTAGGGGGTTCTGTCACCGGGGAGCTGTTTTTT. Full variable domain (remainder filled in from reference TRBV11-3 and TRBJ2-2): EAGVVQSPRYKIIEKKQPVAFWCNPISGHNTLYWYLQNLGQGPELLIRYENEEAVDDSQLPKDRFSAERLKGVDSTLKIQPAELGDSAVYLCASSLGGSVTGELFFGEGSRLTVL.

The chain carries TRBV19 and TRBJ2-1; D is ambiguous. Germline V CDR1 and CDR2: LNHDA, SQIVND (reference sequence). Deletions cut 3 bases from V and 0 bases from J, with 9 bases between. The CDR3 contains 15 residues. This CDR3 is CASSMAESSYNEQFF. CDR3 bases: TGTGCCAGTAGTATGGCGGAAAGCTCCTACAATGAGCAGTTCTTC.

This rearrangement joins TRBV5-6 to TRBJ1-3, with D perhaps matching TRBD1 (6 bases). Trimming shortened V by 3 bases and J by 5 bases, and 6 bases separated the two germline ends. The CDR3 sequence is 12 residues long. Germline values: CDR1 SGHDT, CDR2 YYEEEE. This CDR3 reads CASSWDRNTIYF. For the CDR3, the DNA is TGTGCCAGCAGCTGGGACAGAAACACCATATATTTT.

The chain recombines TRBV13 with TRBJ2-7; D is unresolved. The CDR3 totals 13 residues. V lost 3 bases and J 0 bases, leaving 6 bases between the germline ends. Germline loops: CDR1 PRHDT, CDR2 FYEKMQ (reference sequence). DNA for the CDR3: TGTGCCAGCAGCTTCGGCTCCTCCTACGAGCAGTACTTC. Translating gives CASSFGSSYEQYF.

The chain employs TRBV10-3 and TRBJ2-1; TRBD2 matches 9 bases. With V trimmed by 8 bases and J by 4 bases, 12 bases remained unmatched. Germline CDR1 and CDR2: ENHRY and SYGVKD. CDR3 size: 16 residues. The CDR3 coding sequence is TGTGCCATCGCTCGCGGGGGGGGGAAAGGTTACAATGAGCAGTTCTTC. It translates to CAIARGGGKGYNEQFF.

This rearrangement joins TRBV7-2 to TRBJ1-1; 9 positions match TRBD1. J gave up 3 bases and V 1 base, and 3 bases lay outside the gene matches. The germline gives CDR1 SGHTA, CDR2 FQGNSA. The CDR3 is 15 residues long. This chain's CDR3 is CASSLGDRVYTEAFF. The CDR3 coding sequence is TGTGCCAGCAGCTTAGGGGACAGGGTTTACACTGAAGCTTTCTTT.

The chain carries TRBV15 and TRBJ2-7; 7 nucleotides match TRBD1. The junction had 5 bases not matched to a gene; V was cut back by 0 bases and J by 0 bases. Germline CDR1 LNHNV, CDR2 YYDKDF (reference sequence). The CDR3 consists of 16 residues. This chain's CDR3 is CATSRDLPGGSYEQYF. CDR3 coding DNA: TGTGCCACCAGCAGAGACCTCCCAGGGGGCTCCTACGAGCAGTACTTC.

This CDR3 reads CASSVFPLVQENSPLHF. DNA for the CDR3: TGTGCCAGCAGCGTATTTCCCCTCGTACAGGAAAATTCACCCCTCCACTTT. V gene TRBV9 combines with J gene TRBJ1-6; TRBD1 might be the D (5 bases). This CDR3 spans 17 amino acids. Trimming took 1 base from V and 7 from J, leaving 18 bases between them. CDR1 is SGDLS and CDR2 is YYNGEE in the germline V gene.

The chain joins TRBV18 to TRBJ1-2, with D possibly TRBD1 on 5 matching bases. The germline CDR1 and CDR2 sequences are KGHSH and LQKENI. The CDR3 runs to 14 residues. The ends were cut back, 5 bases at V and 3 bases at J, with 13 bases in the middle. The CDR3 spells CASSTGQLYYGYTF. In DNA, the CDR3 is TGTGCCAGCTCAACCGGACAATTATACTATGGCTACACCTTC.

The V gene is TRBV6-5, the J gene TRBJ1-2; perhaps TRBD1 as D (5 bases). This CDR3 has 16 amino acids. Germline values: CDR1 MNHEY, CDR2 SVGAGI. Trimming took off 6 bases at V and 8 bases at J, with 25 bases between the two ends. The CDR3, as DNA: TGTGCCAGCAGATACCTATCCGGGGGGAAGTTGGAGGGCTACACCTTC. It is translated as CASRYLSGGKLEGYTF.

The chain couples TRBV3-1 (or the pseudogene TRBV3-2) to TRBJ2-3; TRBD2 agrees at 10 bases. J lost 2 bases, V lost 5 bases, and 7 bases had no gene match. Germline V CDR1 and CDR2: LGHDT, YNNKEL (reference sequence). The CDR3 sequence is 16 residues long. The CDR3 nucleotides read TGTGCCAGCAGCGTCGGCCTAGCGGGGGTCACAGATACGCAGTATTTT. Residues: CASSVGLAGVTDTQYF.

The J gene is TRBJ2-3, the V gene TRBV10-3; 12 bases align to TRBD2. The germline V gene encodes CDR1 ENHRY and CDR2 SYGVKD. J lost 0 bases, V lost 10 bases, and 2 bases had no gene match. The CDR3 has 14 amino acids. The CDR3: CATSGGASTDTQYF. The CDR3 region has the DNA TGTGCCACTAGCGGGGGGGCTAGCACAGATACGCAGTATTTT.

This chain connects TRBV7-2 to TRBJ1-2, with D possibly matching TRBD1 (6 bases). CDR1 SGHTA and CDR2 FQGNSA come from the germline V gene. V was shortened by 5 bases and J by 4 bases, with 17 bases between the two germline ends. The CDR3 length is 15 residues. The DNA of the CDR3 is TGTGCCAGCAGCCCAGGACAGATGGGACTCTATGGCTACACCTTC. It specifies CASSPGQMGLYGYTF.

The gene calls are TRBV13 and TRBJ2-7; TRBD2 aligns across 14 bases. V trimming: 0 bases; J trimming: 2 bases; junction bases outside the gene matches: 9. The CDR3 is 19 amino acids. The germline CDR1 and CDR2 sequences are PRHDT and FYEKMQ (reference sequence). Written as DNA, the CDR3 is TGTGCCAGCAGCTTAGGCCCGAGGACTAGCGGGGGGTACACCTACGAGCAGTACTTC. It encodes CASSLGPRTSGGYTYEQYF.

The gene calls are TRBV4-1 and TRBJ2-1, with 13 bases matching TRBD2. Trimming removed 4 bases from V and 10 bases from J; junction bases left unmatched: 13. Germline CDR1 reads MGHRA; CDR2 reads YSYEKL. This CDR3 region has 17 residues. The CDR3 region is CASSLIPGLAGSQEQFF. As DNA, the CDR3 is TGCGCCAGCAGCCTGATACCGGGACTAGCGGGGAGTCAGGAGCAGTTCTTC.

V usage is TRBV7-2 and J usage is TRBJ2-3; D remains unclear. CDR3 size: 12 residues. Germline V lookup: CDR1 SGHTA, CDR2 FQGNSA. Trimming cost V 5 bases and J 3 bases, with 6 bases left between them. This chain's CDR3 is CASSPRTDTQYF. CDR3 nucleotides: TGTGCCAGCAGCCCTAGGACAGATACGCAGTATTTT. The full variable domain, with the rest looked up from reference TRBV7-2 and TRBJ2-3, is GAGVSQSPSNKVTEKGKDVELRCDPISGHTALYWYRQSLGQGLEFLIYFQGNSAPDKSGLPSDRFSAERTGGSVSTLTIQRTQQEDSAVYLCASSPRTDTQYFGPGTRLTVL.

The chain uses TRBV5-1 and TRBJ2-7, with TRBD2 matching 7 bases. V lost 4 bases and J lost 1; bases outside the gene matches: 5. The CDR3 contains 14 residues. The germline gives CDR1 SGHRS, CDR2 YFSETQ. Here the CDR3 DNA reads TGCGCCAGCAGCCCCGGGACTATATCCTACGAGCAGTACTTC. Translation gives CASSPGTISYEQYF.

This chain uses TRBV21-1 with TRBJ1-3; TRBD1 is the table's D call and was not checked against the DNA. TRBV21-1 is a pseudogene. The CDR3 covers 15 residues. CDR3 nucleotides: TGTGCCAGCAGCGCTAGACAGGGAAGGGAAAACACCATATATTTT. It yields the protein CASSARQGRENTIYF.